The rows below give T cell receptor beta chains drawn from one sample of a study of neurological immune-mediated disorders. TCRdb processed the 5' RACE reads anew with MiXCR; each CDR3 protein has one entry. The sample contains about 60,000 distinct CDR3 sequences, more than 3% of which appear only once. Sample: PBMCs. These receptors all stem from a woman aged 60 to 75 with multiple sclerosis. Each CDR3 is given with its conserved first and last residue. D genes are given only for firm matches. The size entry gives once, few or many counts, or a class when the clone is expanded.

d_call: NA
j_call: TRBJ1-1
v_call: TRBV5-5
clone_size: many
cdr3_aa: CASSLWGGTEAFF
cdr3_nt: TGTGCCAGCAGCTTGTGGGGAGGGACTGAAGCTTTCTTT

d_call: NA
j_call: TRBJ1-2
v_call: TRBV20-1
clone_size: many
cdr3_aa: CSARDYGRANYGYTF
cdr3_nt: TGCAGTGCTAGAGATTACGGCAGGGCGAACTATGGCTACACCTTC

d_call: NA
j_call: TRBJ2-7
v_call: TRBV20-1
clone_size: many
cdr3_aa: CSGAASYEQYF
cdr3_nt: TGCAGTGGAGCGGCCTCCTACGAGCAGTACTTC

d_call: NA
j_call: TRBJ2-7
v_call: TRBV5-1
clone_size: many
cdr3_aa: CASSFTGQRSYEQYF
cdr3_nt: TGCGCCAGCAGCTTCACTGGGCAGAGATCCTACGAGCAGTACTTC

d_call: NA
j_call: TRBJ1-2
v_call: TRBV10-3
clone_size: many
cdr3_aa: CAISDPGRTDFYTF
cdr3_nt: TGTGCCATCAGTGATCCCGGACGGACAGACTTCTACACCTTC

d_call: NA
j_call: TRBJ2-1
v_call: TRBV28
clone_size: few
cdr3_aa: CAIRAEGRNEQFF
cdr3_nt: TGTGCCATCCGGGCGGAGGGGAGGAATGAGCAGTTCTTC

d_call: TRBD1
j_call: TRBJ2-7
v_call: TRBV18
clone_size: many
cdr3_aa: CASSRMGQGISGEQYF
cdr3_nt: TGTGCCAGCTCACGGATGGGACAGGGTATTTCCGGCGAGCAGTACTTC

d_call: NA
j_call: TRBJ2-7
v_call: TRBV27
clone_size: many
cdr3_aa: CASSSHRGGDEQYF
cdr3_nt: TGTGCCAGCAGTTCCCACAGGGGGGGGGACGAGCAGTACTTC

d_call: NA
j_call: TRBJ1-2
v_call: TRBV20-1
clone_size: many
cdr3_aa: CSASVQGNYGYTF
cdr3_nt: TGCAGTGCTAGTGTACAGGGTAACTATGGCTACACCTTC

d_call: NA
j_call: TRBJ1-1
v_call: TRBV2
clone_size: many
cdr3_aa: CASRVGTSIWTFF
cdr3_nt: TGTGCCAGCAGAGTAGGGACCTCTATTTGGACTTTCTTT

d_call: TRBD1
j_call: TRBJ2-3
v_call: TRBV4-1
clone_size: many
cdr3_aa: CASSQDRQGTDTQYF
cdr3_nt: TGCGCCAGCAGCCAAGATCGACAGGGGACAGATACGCAGTATTTT

d_call: NA
j_call: TRBJ2-6
v_call: TRBV27
clone_size: many
cdr3_aa: CASTPLRASSSGANVLTF
cdr3_nt: TGTGCCAGCACCCCACTCAGGGCTAGCTCGTCTGGGGCCAACGTCCTGACTTTC

d_call: NA
j_call: TRBJ1-6
v_call: TRBV20-1
clone_size: many
cdr3_aa: CSARASEGSSYNSPLHF
cdr3_nt: TGCAGTGCTAGAGCATCGGAGGGGAGCTCCTATAATTCACCCCTCCACTTT

d_call: NA
j_call: TRBJ2-7
v_call: TRBV28
clone_size: few
cdr3_aa: CASSGPRGYRRTYEQYF
cdr3_nt: TGTGCCAGCAGTGGACCCCGAGGGTACAGGAGGACCTACGAGCAGTACTTC

d_call: NA
j_call: TRBJ2-4
v_call: TRBV7-2
clone_size: many
cdr3_aa: CASSLEVKNIQYF
cdr3_nt: TGTGCCAGCAGCTTAGAGGTCAAAAACATTCAGTACTTC

d_call: TRBD1
j_call: TRBJ2-1
v_call: TRBV5-1
clone_size: many
cdr3_aa: CASSYLTGTGGEQFF
cdr3_nt: TGCGCCAGCAGCTATTTAACCGGGACAGGGGGTGAGCAGTTCTTC

d_call: NA
j_call: TRBJ2-3
v_call: TRBV9
clone_size: many
cdr3_aa: CASSVAVARGITDTQYF
cdr3_nt: TGTGCCAGCAGCGTAGCGGTAGCGAGGGGGATCACAGATACGCAGTATTTT

d_call: NA
j_call: TRBJ2-2
v_call: TRBV5-1
clone_size: many
cdr3_aa: CASSLEHSGTGELFF
cdr3_nt: TGCGCCAGCAGCTTGGAACACTCGGGTACCGGGGAGCTGTTTTTT

d_call: NA
j_call: TRBJ2-6
v_call: TRBV7-9
clone_size: many
cdr3_aa: CASSLTGAGANVLTF
cdr3_nt: TGTGCCAGCAGCTTAACAGGCGCTGGGGCCAACGTCCTGACTTTC

d_call: TRBD1
j_call: TRBJ1-1
v_call: TRBV20-1
clone_size: medium-sized
cdr3_aa: CSATQGQDTEAFF
cdr3_nt: TGCAGTGCGACTCAGGGACAGGACACTGAAGCTTTCTTT

d_call: NA
j_call: TRBJ2-6
v_call: TRBV3-1
clone_size: many
cdr3_aa: CASSHGSSGANVLTF
cdr3_nt: TGTGCCAGCAGCCACGGGAGCAGTGGGGCCAACGTCCTGACTTTC

d_call: NA
j_call: TRBJ2-7
v_call: TRBV12-3/TRBV12-4
clone_size: many
cdr3_aa: CASSLSMPPYEQYF
cdr3_nt: TGTGCCAGCAGTTTATCTATGCCTCCCTACGAGCAGTACTTC

d_call: NA
j_call: TRBJ2-2
v_call: TRBV7-7
clone_size: many
cdr3_aa: CASSLWQAGTGELFF
cdr3_nt: TGTGCCAGCAGCTTATGGCAGGCAGGCACCGGGGAGCTGTTTTTT

d_call: NA
j_call: TRBJ2-5
v_call: TRBV5-1
clone_size: many
cdr3_aa: CASSFANRAGITQETQYF
cdr3_nt: TGCGCCAGCAGCTTCGCAAACAGGGCCGGAATTACCCAAGAGACCCAGTACTTC

d_call: TRBD1
j_call: TRBJ2-1
v_call: TRBV7-9
clone_size: many
cdr3_aa: CASSADRAVNEQFF
cdr3_nt: TGTGCCAGCAGCGCGGACAGGGCGGTAAATGAGCAGTTCTTC

d_call: NA
j_call: TRBJ1-6
v_call: TRBV5-1
clone_size: many
cdr3_aa: CASSARGALYNSPLHF
cdr3_nt: TGCGCCAGCAGCGCAAGGGGGGCTCTGTATAATTCACCCCTCCACTTT

d_call: NA
j_call: TRBJ2-3
v_call: TRBV4-1
clone_size: many
cdr3_aa: CAAKAAGSTDTQYF
cdr3_nt: TGCGCCGCCAAGGCGGCGGGAAGCACAGATACGCAGTATTTT

d_call: NA
j_call: TRBJ2-7
v_call: TRBV20-1
clone_size: many
cdr3_aa: CSAGSAQSSYEQYF
cdr3_nt: TGCAGTGCTGGGTCGGCCCAGAGCTCCTACGAGCAGTACTTC

d_call: NA
j_call: TRBJ2-1
v_call: TRBV5-5
clone_size: many
cdr3_aa: CASSLAGWGEQFF
cdr3_nt: TGTGCCAGCAGCTTGGCCGGTTGGGGTGAGCAGTTCTTC

d_call: NA
j_call: TRBJ1-2
v_call: TRBV5-1
clone_size: many
cdr3_aa: CASSLGTGRENYGYTF
cdr3_nt: TGCGCCAGCAGCTTGGGAACAGGGCGAGAAAACTATGGCTACACCTTC

d_call: NA
j_call: TRBJ2-4
v_call: TRBV11-2
clone_size: many
cdr3_aa: CASSLVARAKNIQYF
cdr3_nt: TGTGCCAGCAGCTTAGTGGCGAGGGCCAAAAACATTCAGTACTTC

d_call: TRBD1
j_call: TRBJ1-2
v_call: TRBV2
clone_size: many
cdr3_aa: CASSLDRDAGYTF
cdr3_nt: TGTGCCAGCAGCCTCGACAGGGATGCGGGCTACACCTTC